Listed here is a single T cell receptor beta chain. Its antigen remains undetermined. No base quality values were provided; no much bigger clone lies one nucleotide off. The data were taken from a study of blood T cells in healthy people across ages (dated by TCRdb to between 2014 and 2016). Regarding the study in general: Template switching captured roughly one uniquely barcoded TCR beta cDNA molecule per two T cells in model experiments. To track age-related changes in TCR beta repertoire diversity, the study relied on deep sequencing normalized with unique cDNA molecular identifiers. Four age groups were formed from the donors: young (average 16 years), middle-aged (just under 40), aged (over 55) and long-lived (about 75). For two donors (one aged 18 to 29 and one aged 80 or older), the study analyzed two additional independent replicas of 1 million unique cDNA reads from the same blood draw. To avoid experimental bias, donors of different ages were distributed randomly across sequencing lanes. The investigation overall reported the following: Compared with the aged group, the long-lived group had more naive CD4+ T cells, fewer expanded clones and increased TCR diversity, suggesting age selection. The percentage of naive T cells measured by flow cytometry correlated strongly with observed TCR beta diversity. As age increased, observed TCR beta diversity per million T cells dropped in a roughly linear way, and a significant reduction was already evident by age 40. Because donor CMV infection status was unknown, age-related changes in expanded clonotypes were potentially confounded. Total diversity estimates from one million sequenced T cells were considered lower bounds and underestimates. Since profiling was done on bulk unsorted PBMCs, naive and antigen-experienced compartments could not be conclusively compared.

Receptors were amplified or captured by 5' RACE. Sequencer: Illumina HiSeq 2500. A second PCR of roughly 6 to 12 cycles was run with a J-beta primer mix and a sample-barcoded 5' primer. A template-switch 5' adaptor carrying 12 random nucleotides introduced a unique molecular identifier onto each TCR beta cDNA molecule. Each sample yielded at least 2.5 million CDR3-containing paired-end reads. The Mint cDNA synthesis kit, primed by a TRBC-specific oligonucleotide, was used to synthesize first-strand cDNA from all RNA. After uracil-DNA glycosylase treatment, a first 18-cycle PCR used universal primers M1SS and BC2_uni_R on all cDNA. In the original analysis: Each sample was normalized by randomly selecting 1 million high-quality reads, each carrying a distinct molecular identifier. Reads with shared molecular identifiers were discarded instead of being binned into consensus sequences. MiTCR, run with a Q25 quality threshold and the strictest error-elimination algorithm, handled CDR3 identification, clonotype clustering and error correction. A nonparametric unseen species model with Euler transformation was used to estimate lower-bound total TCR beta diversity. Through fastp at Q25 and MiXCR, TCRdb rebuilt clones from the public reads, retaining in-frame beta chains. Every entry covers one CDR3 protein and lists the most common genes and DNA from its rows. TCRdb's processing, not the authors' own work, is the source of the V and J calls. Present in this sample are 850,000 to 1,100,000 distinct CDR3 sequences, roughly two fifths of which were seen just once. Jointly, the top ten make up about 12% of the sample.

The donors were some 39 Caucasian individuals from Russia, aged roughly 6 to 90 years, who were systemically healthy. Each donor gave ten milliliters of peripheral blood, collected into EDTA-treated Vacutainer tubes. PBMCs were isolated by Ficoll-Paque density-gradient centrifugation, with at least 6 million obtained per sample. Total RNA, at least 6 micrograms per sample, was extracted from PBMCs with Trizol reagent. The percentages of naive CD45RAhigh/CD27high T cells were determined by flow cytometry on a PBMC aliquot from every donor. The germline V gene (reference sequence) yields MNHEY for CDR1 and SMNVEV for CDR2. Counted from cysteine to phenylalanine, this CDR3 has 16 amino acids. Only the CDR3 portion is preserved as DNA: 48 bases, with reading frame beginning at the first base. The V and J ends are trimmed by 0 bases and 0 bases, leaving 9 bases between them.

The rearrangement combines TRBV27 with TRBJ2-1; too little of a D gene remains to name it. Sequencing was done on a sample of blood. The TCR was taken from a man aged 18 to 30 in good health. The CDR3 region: CASSLSKTSSYNEQFF. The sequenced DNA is TGTGCCAGCAGTTTATCGAAGACGAGCTCCTACAATGAGCAGTTCTTC.